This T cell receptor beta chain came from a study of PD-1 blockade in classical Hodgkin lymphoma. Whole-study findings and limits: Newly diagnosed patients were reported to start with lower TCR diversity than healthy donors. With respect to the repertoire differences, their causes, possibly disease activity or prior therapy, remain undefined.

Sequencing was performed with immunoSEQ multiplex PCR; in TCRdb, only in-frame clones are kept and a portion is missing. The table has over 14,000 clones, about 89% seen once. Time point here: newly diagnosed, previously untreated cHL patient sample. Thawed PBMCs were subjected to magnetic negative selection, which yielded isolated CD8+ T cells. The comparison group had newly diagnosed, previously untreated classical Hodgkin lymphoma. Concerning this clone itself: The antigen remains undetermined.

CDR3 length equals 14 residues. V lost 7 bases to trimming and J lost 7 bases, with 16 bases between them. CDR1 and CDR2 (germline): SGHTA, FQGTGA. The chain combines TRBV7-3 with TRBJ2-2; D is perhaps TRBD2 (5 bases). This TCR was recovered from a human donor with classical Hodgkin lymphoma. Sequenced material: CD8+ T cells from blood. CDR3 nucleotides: TGTGCCAGCACCCCCGAGGGCGCCGGCGGGGAGCTGTTTTTT. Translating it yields CASTPEGAGGELFF. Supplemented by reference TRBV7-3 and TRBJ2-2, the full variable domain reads GAGVSQTPSNKVTEKGKYVELRCDPISGHTALYWYRQSLGQGPEFLIYFQGTGAADDSGLPNDRFFAVRPEGSVSTLKIQRTERGDSAVYLCASTPEGAGGELFFGEGSRLTVL.